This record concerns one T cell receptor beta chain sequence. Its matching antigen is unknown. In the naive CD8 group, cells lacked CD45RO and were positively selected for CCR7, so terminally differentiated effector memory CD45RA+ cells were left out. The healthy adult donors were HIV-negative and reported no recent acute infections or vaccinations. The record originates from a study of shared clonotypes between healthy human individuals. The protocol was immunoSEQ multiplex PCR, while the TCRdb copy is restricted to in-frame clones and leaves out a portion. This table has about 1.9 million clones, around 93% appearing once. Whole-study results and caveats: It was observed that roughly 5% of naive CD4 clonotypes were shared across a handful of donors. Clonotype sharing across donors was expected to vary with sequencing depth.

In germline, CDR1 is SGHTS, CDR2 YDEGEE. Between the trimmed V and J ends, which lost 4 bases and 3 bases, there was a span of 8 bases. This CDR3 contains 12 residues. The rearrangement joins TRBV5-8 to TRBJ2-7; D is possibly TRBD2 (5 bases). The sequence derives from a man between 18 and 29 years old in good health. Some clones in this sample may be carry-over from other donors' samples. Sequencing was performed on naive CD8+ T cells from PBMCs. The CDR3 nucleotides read TGTGCCAGCAGCCACGGGGTCTACGAGCAGTACTTC. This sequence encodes CASSHGVYEQYF.